This T cell receptor (beta chain) appears in the sequencing data of a study of T cells in localized non-small cell lung cancer. On this clone: The antigen remains unidentified.

General study points: Turning up in adjacent lung were a median about 61 of the top 100 tumor clones.

Germline assignment: CDR1 LGHNA and CDR2 YSLEER. V lost 0 bases, J lost 10 bases, and 10 bases lay in between. This CDR3 has 13 residues. Some clones are missing from TCRdb's copy, which holds only in-frame ones; the method was immunoSEQ multiplex PCR. The data hold about 61,000 clones, with 70% to 90% observed a single time. The sequence was obtained from a man between 40 and 70 years old with stage I squamous cell lung carcinoma. The V gene is TRBV4-3, the J gene TRBJ2-1; D is unclear. This material consisted of peripheral blood, taken before any cancer treatment. The CDR3 DNA is TGCGCCAGCAGCCAAGATCGCCTTAGGGAGCAGTTCTTC. This translates into CASSQDRLREQFF.